This record looks at one TCR beta chain sequence and its context. The data were taken from a study of blood T cell repertoires in COVID-19. Some clones are missing from TCRdb's copy, which holds only in-frame ones; the method was immunoSEQ multiplex PCR. The table includes about 88,000 clones, roughly 87% detected once. The length of the CDR3 is 16 residues. Per germline, CDR1 SGHRS and CDR2 YFSETQ. Trimming removed 3 bases from V and 3 bases from J, with 19 bases in between. Specimen: peripheral blood. The chain combines TRBV5-1 with TRBJ2-7; TRBD1 is a possible D gene (5 bases). The TCR sequence derives from an elderly woman with active COVID-19. CDR3 nucleotides: TGCGCCAGCAGCTCAGCAGGGCTAGAAGGCGGCTACGAGCAGTACTTC. Its translation: CASSSAGLEGGYEQYF. The whole variable domain, filled in from reference TRBV5-1 and TRBJ2-7, reads KAGVTQTPRYLIKTRGQQVTLSCSPISGHRSVSWYQQTPGQGLQFLFEYFSETQRNKGNFPGRFSGRQFSNSRSEMNVSTLELGDSALYLCASSSAGLEGGYEQYFGPGTRLTVT.